Each of the 17 T cell receptor beta chains below was sequenced from the same sample in a study of T-cell memory formation after mild COVID-19. TCRdb reprocessed the 5' RACE reads with MiXCR, giving one entry per CDR3 protein. Of roughly 410,000 distinct CDR3 sequences in the sample, roughly a quarter are singletons; the top ten hold 8.8%. The sequenced sample consisted of PBMCs or a T cell subset sorted from them (not recorded which). The receptor set was obtained from an adult woman who had mild COVID-19 (a few samples of this study predate the infection). Cell type and time point are not known.

Only a few counts were recorded for this clonotype. V is TRBV6-5 and J is TRBJ2-2, with TRBD1 matching over 10 bases. The CDR3 spans 15 residues. The V gene end was trimmed by 5 bases and the J gene end by 1 base; junction bases not matched to a gene: 1. Germline V gene lookup returns CDR1 MNHEY and CDR2 SVGAGI. DNA of the CDR3: TGTGCCAGCAGTGGGGACAGGGGGAACACCGGGGAGCTGTTTTTT. Its protein product is CASSGDRGNTGELFF.

The V gene is TRBV7-2, the J gene TRBJ2-7; D is tentatively TRBD1 or TRBD2 (5 bases each). This CDR3 comprises 15 residues. Per the germline V gene, CDR1 is SGHTA and CDR2 is FQGNSA. V lost 5 bases, J lost 3 bases, and 17 bases lay in between. In nucleotides, the CDR3 is TGTGCCAGCAGCCAAGCCGGGACGGTGGGCTACGAGCAGTACTTC. Translation gives CASSQAGTVGYEQYF.

V is TRBV11-1 and J is TRBJ2-2; TRBD1 might be the D (6 bases). Deletions cut 0 bases from V and 0 bases from J, with 8 bases between. The CDR3 loop spans 16 amino acids. In germline, CDR1 is SGHAT, CDR2 FQDESV (reference sequence). The CDR3 nucleotides read TGTGCCAGCAGCTTAGCCGGGACACCGAACACCGGGGAGCTGTTTTTT. It translates to CASSLAGTPNTGELFF. Together with reference TRBV11-1 and TRBJ2-2, the CDR3 gives the full variable domain: EAEVAQSPRYKITEKSQAVAFWCDPISGHATLYWYRQILGQGPELLVQFQDESVVDDSQLPKDRFSAERLKGVDSTLKIQPAELGDSAMYLCASSLAGTPNTGELFFGEGSRLTVL.

This clonotype appeared a few times. This chain connects TRBV29-1 to TRBJ2-3; perhaps TRBD1 as D (6 bases). Germline V gene lookup returns CDR1 SQVTM and CDR2 ANQGSEA. V was trimmed by 4 bases and J by 8 bases, leaving 10 bases between them. The CDR3 totals 11 residues. As DNA, the CDR3 is TGCAGCGTTGGGGGGCTGGGTACGCAGTATTTT. Protein sequence: CSVGGLGTQYF.

This chain's CDR3 is CASSTGRIPYEQYF. CDR3 bases: TGTGCCAGCAGCACTGGACGGATCCCCTACGAGCAGTACTTC. The chain employs TRBV6-2 or TRBV6-3 and TRBJ2-7; no definite D call. The CDR3 has 14 amino acids. Germline-derived CDR1 and CDR2 are MNHEY and SVGEGT. Between the trimmed V and J ends, which lost 6 bases and 2 bases, there was a span of 14 bases.

This clonotype has just a few counts. The chain has TRBV12-3 or TRBV12-4 and TRBJ2-1; TRBD1 matches 9 bases. The length of the CDR3 is 14 residues. Trimming at V came to 4 bases and at J to 14 bases, leaving 12 bases not matched to a gene. Written as DNA, the CDR3 is TGTGCCAGCAGTTCCAGCCAGACAGGGGGTTGGAAGTTCTTC. It specifies CASSSSQTGGWKFF.

The chain employs TRBV14 and TRBJ2-1; TRBD1 agrees at 8 bases. The germline gives CDR1 SGHDN, CDR2 FVKESK. J was trimmed by 2 bases and V by 2 bases; bases with no gene match: 2. CDR3 size: 15 residues. Here the CDR3 DNA reads TGTGCCAGCAGCCAACTACAGGGGGCCTACAATGAGCAGTTCTTC. Residues: CASSQLQGAYNEQFF.

In its sample, this clonotype was seen many times. DNA of the CDR3: TGTGCCAGCAGCTTAGGCGGAGCGAACACCGGGGAGCTGTTTTTT. It yields the protein CASSLGGANTGELFF. The rearrangement joins TRBV5-6 to TRBJ2-2; D not resolved. V was cut by 2 bases and J by 0 bases, with 8 bases left in between. The CDR3 is 15 residues long. From germline, CDR1 is SGHDT and CDR2 YYEEEE.

This rearrangement joins TRBV2 to TRBJ2-2; 9 bases line up with TRBD1. The CDR3 is made up of 14 amino acids. V lost 9 bases, J lost 0 bases, and 2 bases stayed unmatched. CDR1 is SNHLY, CDR2 FYNNEI, per germline. CDR3 protein: CASGQGSNTGELFF. CDR3 bases: TGTGCCAGTGGACAGGGGTCGAACACCGGGGAGCTGTTTTTT.

This clonotype was picked up many times. V is TRBV6-5 and J is TRBJ2-3; no firm D call. The germline V gene has CDR1 MNHEY and CDR2 SVGAGI. Trimming cost V 1 base and J 6 bases, with 2 bases left between them. There are 11 residues in the CDR3. The CDR3 here is CASSYLDTQYF. CDR3 nucleotide sequence: TGTGCCAGCAGTTACTTGGATACGCAGTATTTT.

The gene calls are TRBV5-1 and TRBJ2-1; 7 positions match TRBD1. Germline trimming cut 0 bases from V and 4 bases from J; bases unmatched to any gene: 19. CDR1 is SGHRS and CDR2 is YFSETQ in the germline V gene. The CDR3 contains 20 residues. CDR3 protein: CASSLGSSEGGDWKYNEQFF. As DNA, the CDR3 is TGCGCCAGCAGCTTGGGGTCCTCGGAAGGGGGCGATTGGAAATACAATGAGCAGTTCTTC.

This clonotype has a handful of counts. V and J are TRBV13 and TRBJ1-4, with D possibly being TRBD1 (6 bases). Germline V gives CDR1 PRHDT, CDR2 FYEKMQ (reference sequence). This CDR3 has 15 amino acids. Trimming stripped 6 bases from V and 5 bases from J, with 16 bases between. CDR3 nucleotide sequence: TGTGCCAGCAGACCGGGACACAGGACCAATGAAAAACTGTTTTTT. Protein: CASRPGHRTNEKLFF.

This chain connects TRBV9 to TRBJ2-1, with D hard to call. Germline lookup yields CDR1 SGDLS and CDR2 YYNGEE. The CDR3 is 13 amino acids. The V end was cut by 0 bases, the J end by 4 bases, with 5 bases between. The CDR3 loop reads CASSVEEYNEQFF. CDR3 DNA: TGTGCCAGCAGCGTAGAGGAGTACAATGAGCAGTTCTTC.

The rearrangement joins TRBV4-1 to TRBJ2-3; D remains unclear. The germline V and J ends were trimmed by 0 bases and 6 bases, with 16 bases remaining between them. The CDR3 contains 16 residues. The germline V gene has CDR1 MGHRA and CDR2 YSYEKL. CDR3 sequence reads: CASSQDPPYRRDTQYF. Written as DNA, the CDR3 is TGCGCCAGCAGCCAAGATCCTCCCTACCGACGGGATACGCAGTATTTT.

This clonotype was seen more than once but under ten times. V usage is TRBV12-3 or TRBV12-4 and J usage is TRBJ1-1, with D perhaps TRBD1 (6 bases). V was trimmed by 7 bases and J by 5 bases, leaving 14 bases between them. The CDR3 is 13 amino acids. In DNA, the CDR3 is TGTGCCAGCATCTCTAGGGGGGGAACTGAAGCTTTCTTT. It is translated as CASISRGGTEAFF.

This clonotype was detected only a few times. This chain connects TRBV9 to TRBJ2-5; 8 positions match TRBD2. Germline values: CDR1 SGDLS, CDR2 YYNGEE. V trimming: 0 bases; J trimming: 3 bases; junction bases outside the gene matches: 4. The CDR3 sequence is 15 residues long. The CDR3 DNA reads as TGTGCCAGCAGCGTAGCTAGCGGGTTAGAAGAGACCCAGTACTTC. It translates to CASSVASGLEETQYF.

V gene TRBV28 combines with J gene TRBJ2-1; possibly TRBD1 for D (5 bases). Trimming removed 6 bases at V and 9 bases at J, with 12 bases between. The CDR3 is 12 amino acids. Germline CDR1 and CDR2: MDHEN and SYDVKM. As DNA, the CDR3 is TGTGCCAGCAGGATAGGGGTTGGTGAGCAGTTCTTC. This encodes CASRIGVGEQFF.